This T cell receptor beta chain was documented in a study of cytomegalovirus exposure and HLA in healthy donors. Both 60 Vbeta primers and 13 Jbeta primers went into the PCR. TCRdb's table, derived via immunoSEQ multiplex PCR, lists solely in-frame clones and lacks some. The sample lists just over 150,000 clones, 70% to 90% seen once, with roughly 2.4% in the top ten. Study-wide results and limits: It was taken for granted in presence/absence analyses that sequencing depth across donors was roughly uniform.

The V gene lost 6 bases and the J gene lost 2 bases, with 25 bases spanning the gap. The length of the CDR3 is 19 residues. Looked up from germline, CDR1 is MDHEN and CDR2 is SYDVKM. To note about this clone: The antigen is not known.

The source material was PBMCs. This chain connects TRBV28 to TRBJ2-2, with a tentative D call TRBD2 (5 bases). The TCR was taken from a young woman in good health and CMV-seronegative. CDR3 in amino acids: CASSRDWSGSPTNTGELFF. The CDR3 coding sequence is TGTGCCAGCAGCCGGGATTGGTCCGGGTCTCCAACTAACACCGGGGAGCTGTTTTTT. The full variable domain, in which reference TRBV28 and TRBJ2-2 provide the parts outside the CDR3, is DVKVTQSSRYLVKRTGEKVFLECVQDMDHENMFWYRQDPGLGLRLIYFSYDVKMKEKGDIPEGYSVSREKKERFSLILESASTNQTSMYLCASSRDWSGSPTNTGELFFGEGSRLTVL.